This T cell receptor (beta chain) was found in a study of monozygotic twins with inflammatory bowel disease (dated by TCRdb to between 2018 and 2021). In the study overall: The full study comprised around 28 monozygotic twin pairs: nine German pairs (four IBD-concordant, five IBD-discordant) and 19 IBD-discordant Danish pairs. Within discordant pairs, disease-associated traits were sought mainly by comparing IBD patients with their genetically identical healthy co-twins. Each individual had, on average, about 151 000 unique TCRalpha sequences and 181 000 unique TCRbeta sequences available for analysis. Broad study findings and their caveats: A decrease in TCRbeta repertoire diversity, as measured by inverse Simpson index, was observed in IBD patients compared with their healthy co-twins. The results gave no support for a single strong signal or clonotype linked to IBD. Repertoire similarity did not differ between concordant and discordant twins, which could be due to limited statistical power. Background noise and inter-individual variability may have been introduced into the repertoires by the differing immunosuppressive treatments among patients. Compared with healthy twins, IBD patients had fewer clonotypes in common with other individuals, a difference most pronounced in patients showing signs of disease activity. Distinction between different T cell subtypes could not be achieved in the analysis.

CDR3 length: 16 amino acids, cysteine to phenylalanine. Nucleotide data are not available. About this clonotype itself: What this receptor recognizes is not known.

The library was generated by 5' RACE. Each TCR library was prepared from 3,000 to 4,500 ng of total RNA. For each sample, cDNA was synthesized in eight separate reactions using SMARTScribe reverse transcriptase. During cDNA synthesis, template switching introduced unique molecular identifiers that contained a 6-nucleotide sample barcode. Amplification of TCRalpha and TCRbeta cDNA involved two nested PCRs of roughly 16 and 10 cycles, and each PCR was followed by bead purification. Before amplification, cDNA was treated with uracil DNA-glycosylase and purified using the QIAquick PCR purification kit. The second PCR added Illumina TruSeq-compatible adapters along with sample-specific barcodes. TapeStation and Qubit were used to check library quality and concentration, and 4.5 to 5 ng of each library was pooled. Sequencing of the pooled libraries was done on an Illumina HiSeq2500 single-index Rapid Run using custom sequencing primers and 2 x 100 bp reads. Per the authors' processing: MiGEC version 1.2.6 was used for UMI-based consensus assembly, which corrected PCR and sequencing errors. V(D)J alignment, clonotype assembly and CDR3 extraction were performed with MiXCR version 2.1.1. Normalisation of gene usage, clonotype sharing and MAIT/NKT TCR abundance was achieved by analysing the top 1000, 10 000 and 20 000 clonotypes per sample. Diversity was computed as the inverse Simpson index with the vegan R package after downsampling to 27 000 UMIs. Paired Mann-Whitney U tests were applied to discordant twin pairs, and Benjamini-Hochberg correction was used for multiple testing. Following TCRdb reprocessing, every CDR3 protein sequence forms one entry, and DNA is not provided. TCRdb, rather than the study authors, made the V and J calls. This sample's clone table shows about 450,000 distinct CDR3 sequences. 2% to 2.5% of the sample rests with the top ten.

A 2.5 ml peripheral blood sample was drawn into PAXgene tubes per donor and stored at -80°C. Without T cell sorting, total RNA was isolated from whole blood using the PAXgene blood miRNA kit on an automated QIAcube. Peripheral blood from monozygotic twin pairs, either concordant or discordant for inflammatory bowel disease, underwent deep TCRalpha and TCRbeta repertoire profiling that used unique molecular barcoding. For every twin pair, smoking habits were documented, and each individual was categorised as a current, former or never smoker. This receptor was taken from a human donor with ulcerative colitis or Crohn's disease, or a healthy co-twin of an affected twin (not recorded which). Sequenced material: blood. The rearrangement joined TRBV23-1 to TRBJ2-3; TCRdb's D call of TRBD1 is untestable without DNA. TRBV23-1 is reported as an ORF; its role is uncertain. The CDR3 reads CASRKIEDRGTDTQYF.